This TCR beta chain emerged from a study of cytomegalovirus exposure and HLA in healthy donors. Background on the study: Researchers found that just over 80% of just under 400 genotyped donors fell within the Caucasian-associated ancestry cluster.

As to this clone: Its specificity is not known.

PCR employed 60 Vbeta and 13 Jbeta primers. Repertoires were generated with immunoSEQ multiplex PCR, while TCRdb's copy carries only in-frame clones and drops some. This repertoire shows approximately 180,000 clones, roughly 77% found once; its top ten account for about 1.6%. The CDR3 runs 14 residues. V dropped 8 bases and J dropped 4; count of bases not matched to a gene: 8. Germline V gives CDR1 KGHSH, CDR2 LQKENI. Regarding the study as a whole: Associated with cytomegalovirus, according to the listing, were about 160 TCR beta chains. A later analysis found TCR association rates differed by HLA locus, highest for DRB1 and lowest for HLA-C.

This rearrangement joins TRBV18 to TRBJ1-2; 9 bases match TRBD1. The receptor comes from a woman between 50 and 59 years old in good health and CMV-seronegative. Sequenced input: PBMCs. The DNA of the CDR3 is TGTGCCAGCAGCATACAGGGGGCCAGCTATGGCTACACCTTC. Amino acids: CASSIQGASYGYTF.